This T cell receptor (beta chain) originates from a study of shared clonotypes between healthy human individuals (dated by TCRdb to between 2020 and 2021). In the study overall: A couple of women and a few men aged 18 to 49 years were included in the cohort. For each donor, CD4 naive and CD4 memory were each given three plates, CD8 naive was given two plates, and CD8 memory was given one plate. To estimate repertoire size and how much clonotypes are shared between individuals, the study performed deep sequencing of blood TCR repertoires from roughly five healthy adults. Different laboratories and diverse techniques were used to prepare libraries and sequence TCR repertoires, to increase sequencing depth and limit assay-specific biases. Leukapheresis yielded between about 0.85 and 9.5 billion PBMCs per donor. The full study reports these points: Incomplete sequencing was indicated by rarefaction of sorted-subset datasets, despite the large sequencing depth. Naive subsets generally had larger estimated clonotype richness than memory subsets. The genetic and exposure-history diversity represented was limited by the small number of donors. Compared with non-shared clonotypes, clonotypes shared by all four sorted-subset donors had higher generation probabilities. Only blood was sampled, and tissue TCR repertoires likely differ from those in blood. Based on pairwise subsampling, the degree of clonotype sharing among donors was expected to be affected by sequencing depth. About 5% of naive CD4, 3.5% of naive CD8, approximately 2% of memory CD4, and 0.35% to 0.4% of memory CD8 clonotypes were shared across a few donors.

TCR CDR3 regions were amplified from genomic DNA by multiplex PCR using the deep immunoSEQ assay. Extracted genomic DNA from each cell subset was spread evenly across all wells of several immunoSEQ 96-well plates, with each plate serving as a replicate. For sorted subsets, around 200 ng genomic DNA, equal to some 30,000 T cell genomes, was loaded into each replicate PCR. Purified libraries were quantified with a Qubit 3.0 fluorometer, sized on a Bioanalyzer 2100, and re-quantified with the KAPA Library Quantification kit. A separate single-read 150-cycle Illumina NextSeq 550 flow cell was used to sequence each immunoSEQ 96-well plate. The source study handled its data this way. The immunoSEQ output contained only junctional sequences without quality scores, so filtering could not match that applied to full-length reads. Sequences were annotated with PyIR, a Python wrapper for IgBLAST v1.9, and V/J genes and CDR3 were assigned using IMGT germline references. Reads were filtered out if the reads had weak V/J assignments (E-value above 1e-6), no CDR3, stop codons, out-of-frame junctions, or ambiguous translated residues. V3J clonotypes were defined as sequences sharing an identical inferred V gene, J gene, and CDR3 amino acid sequence. Percentage overlap between repertoires was calculated by dividing the number of shared unique clonotypes by the size of the smaller repertoire. RTK rarefaction, the Chao1 estimator, and Recon v2.1 estimates of unobserved clonotypes were used to assess repertoire richness. OLGA was used to compute generation probabilities for all TCRbeta clonotypes that the gDNA method yielded from several donors. Held by TCRdb, this immuneACCESS table contains in-frame sequences only and omits some clones. Under half of the omission traces to an unresolved V gene where checked; the cause of the rest is unknown. V and J calls and clone size follow that table, whereas D and trimming were derived from the DNA. The sample table holds approximately 110,000 clones, of which about 66% were seen once. The top ten hold 24% of the sample.

Spanning cysteine to phenylalanine, the CDR3 consists of 13 amino acids. Only the CDR3 portion is preserved as DNA: 39 bases, with reading frame beginning at the first base. The germline V gene sets CDR1 to SGDLS and CDR2 to YYNGEE. Relative to germline, V is 1 base shorter and J is 3 bases shorter, with 7 bases between their ends. This clone was seen only once. No antigen is known for it. Per-nucleotide qualities are absent, and no much larger clonotype sits a single base away. Donors were healthy HIV-negative adults with no recently reported acute infections or vaccinations. Only Caucasian adults living in Nashville, Tennessee, USA were represented among the donors. CD8 memory samples were composed of magnetically selected CD45RO+ cells combined with CCR7-negative CD45RA+ effector memory (TemRA) cells. Blood was collected by leukapheresis, and PBMCs were isolated by Ficoll-Histopaque density gradient centrifugation and then cryopreserved in liquid nitrogen vapor phase. Purity and quantity of every magnetically sorted T cell population were checked by analytical flow cytometry. From each sorted fraction, genomic DNA was isolated and quantified by UV absorbance on a Nanodrop 2000c.

The sample was memory CD8+ T cells sorted from blood. Taken with the paper, the label for cell subset or site translates to: CD45RO+ cells pooled with CCR7-negative TemRA cells. The chain joins TRBV9 to TRBJ1-2, with the D gene uncertain. The receptor was derived from a woman aged 25 to 45 in good health. The nucleotides read TGTGCCAGCAGCGTACGGGAGGACTATGGCTACACCTTC. The translation is CASSVREDYGYTF.